The 5 T cell receptor beta chains below were found in one sample sequenced in a study of blood T cell repertoires in COVID-19. Sequencing used immunoSEQ multiplex PCR; TCRdb keeps in-frame clones, though not all of them. The sample contains around 230,000 clones, roughly 82% of which appear only once. Input material: peripheral blood. Every receptor here comes from a man aged 40-55 years who had recovered from COVID-19.

The V and J genes are TRBV19 and TRBJ2-7, with TRBD2 identical over 10 bases. CDR1 and CDR2 from the germline V gene are LNHDA and SQIVND (reference sequence). J gave up 7 bases and V 6 bases, and 9 bases lay outside the gene matches. This CDR3 has 14 residues. The CDR3 DNA reads TGTGCCAGTAGGCAGCTAGCGGGAGAGGAAGAGCAGTACTTC. Translation gives CASRQLAGEEEQYF.

V gene TRBV9 combines with J gene TRBJ1-1, with D hard to call. This CDR3 is 13 amino acids long. V was pared by 2 bases and J by 0 bases, with 5 bases between. Germline CDR1 reads SGDLS; CDR2 reads YYNGEE. The CDR3 nucleotides are TGTGCCAGCAGCGTTCACATGAACACTGAAGCTTTCTTT. It is translated as CASSVHMNTEAFF. The variable domain in full, completed from reference TRBV9 and TRBJ1-1, reads DSGVTQTPKHLITATGQRVTLRCSPRSGDLSVYWYQQSLDQGLQFLIQYYNGEERAKGNILERFSAQQFPDLHSELNLSSLELGDSALYFCASSVHMNTEAFFGQGTRLTVV.

The CDR3: CASSYSYRDRGAQETQYF. Written as DNA, the CDR3 is TGTGCCAGCAGTTACTCGTACCGGGACAGGGGGGCCCAAGAGACCCAGTACTTC. The chain recombines TRBV6-2 or TRBV6-3 with TRBJ2-5, with 11 positions matching TRBD1. The ends lost 0 bases at V and 1 base at J; junction bases unmatched: 7. CDR3 length: 18 residues. Germline V CDR1 and CDR2: MNHEY, SVGEGT.

V and J are TRBV9 and TRBJ1-4, with D maybe TRBD1 (6 bases). Trimming cost V 2 bases and J 7 bases, with 18 bases left between them. Germline CDR1 and CDR2: SGDLS and YYNGEE. The CDR3 spans 16 residues. The CDR3 DNA follows: TGTGCCAGCAGCGTCGCGGGGGCAGGGGCCATTGAAAAACTGTTTTTT. Translation: CASSVAGAGAIEKLFF.

The chain joins TRBV5-5 to TRBJ1-1, with a weak D call TRBD1 (6 bases). Germline CDR1 and CDR2: SGHKS and YYEKEE (reference sequence). With 4 bases removed from V and 0 bases from J, the gap between germline ends came to 13 bases. The CDR3 sequence is 15 residues long. CDR3 loop: CASSLADRLNTEAFF. The CDR3 nucleotides are TGTGCCAGCAGCCTAGCCGACAGGCTGAACACTGAAGCTTTCTTT. Full variable domain (remainder filled in from reference TRBV5-5 and TRBJ1-1): DAGVTQSPTHLIKTRGQQVTLRCSPISGHKSVSWYQQVLGQGPQFIFQYYEKEERGRGNFPDRFSARQFPNYSSELNVNALLLGDSALYLCASSLADRLNTEAFFGQGTRLTVV.